This T cell receptor (beta chain) derives from a study of blood T cell repertoires in COVID-19. Whole-study context: The United States, Italy and Spain provided the acute and convalescent COVID-19 samples. T cells, B-cell-depleted T cells, or PBMCs supplied cDNA or gDNA.

The CDR3 is made up of 14 amino acids. Trimming pared 6 bases from V and 4 bases from J, leaving 15 bases between. CDR1 MNHEY and CDR2 SVGEGT come from the germline V gene. Data came from immunoSEQ multiplex PCR; TCRdb stores just in-frame clones and leaves some out. The data hold 150,000 to 200,000 clones, with 85% to 95% observed a single time. The origin of this receptor is a man aged 45-60 years with acute or convalescent COVID-19. Material for sequencing was peripheral blood. This sequence joins TRBV6-2 or TRBV6-3 and TRBJ1-2, with D hard to call. The CDR3 DNA follows: TGTGCCAGCAGCCACGGAGGGATCGGCTATGGCTACACCTTC. Translating gives CASSHGGIGYGYTF.